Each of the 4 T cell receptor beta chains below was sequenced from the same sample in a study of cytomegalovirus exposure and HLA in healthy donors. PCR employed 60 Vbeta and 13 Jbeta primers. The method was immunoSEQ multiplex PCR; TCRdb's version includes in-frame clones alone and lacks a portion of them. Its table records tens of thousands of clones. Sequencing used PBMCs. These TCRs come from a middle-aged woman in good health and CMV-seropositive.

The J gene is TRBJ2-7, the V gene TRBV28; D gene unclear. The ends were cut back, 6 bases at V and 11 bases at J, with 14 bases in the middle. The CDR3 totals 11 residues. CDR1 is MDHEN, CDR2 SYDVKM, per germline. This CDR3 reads CASSLSRFKYF. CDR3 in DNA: TGTGCCAGCAGCCTAAGTCGGTTCAAGTACTTC.

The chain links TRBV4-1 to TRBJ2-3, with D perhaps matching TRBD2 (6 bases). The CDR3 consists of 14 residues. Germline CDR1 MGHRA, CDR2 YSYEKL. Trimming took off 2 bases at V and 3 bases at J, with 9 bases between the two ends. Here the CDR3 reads CASSQFAGTDTQYF. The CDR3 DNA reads TGCGCCAGCAGCCAATTCGCGGGAACAGATACGCAGTATTTT.

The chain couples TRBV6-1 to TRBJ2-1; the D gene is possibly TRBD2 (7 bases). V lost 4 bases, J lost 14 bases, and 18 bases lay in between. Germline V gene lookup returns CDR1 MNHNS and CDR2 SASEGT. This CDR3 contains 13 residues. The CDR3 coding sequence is TGTGCCAGCAGTGCTGAAGGAAGGGGGAGGGAGTTCTTC. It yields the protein CASSAEGRGREFF.

The CDR3 sequence is CAIRHEKTGSSYEQYF. The CDR3 DNA is TGTGCCATCAGACACGAAAAGACAGGAAGCTCCTACGAGCAGTACTTC. The chain links TRBV10-3 to TRBJ2-7, with a weak D call TRBD1 (6 bases). This CDR3 region has 16 residues. Germline loops: CDR1 ENHRY, CDR2 SYGVKD. V was trimmed by 6 bases and J by 0 bases, leaving 18 bases between them.